This TCR beta chain was recovered during a study of molecular identifiers for immune sequencing clone quantification. A single record per CDR3 protein comes from TCRdb applying MiXCR to the PCR reads. The sample lists some 40,000 distinct CDR3 sequences, around 20% seen once, with approximately 7.1% in the top ten. V was trimmed by 5 bases and J by 6 bases, leaving 15 bases between them. The germline CDR1 and CDR2 sequences are SGHTA and FQGNSA. The CDR3 contains 14 residues. Many counts were recorded for this clonotype. Material: naive CD8+ T cells from blood, with Jurkat cell RNA spiked in. Documented subset: FACS-sorted CD8+CD4-CCR7+CD45RA+ naive T cells. The sequence was collected from a human donor in good health. Some libraries in this study had Jurkat cell RNA spiked in. J is TRBJ2-3 and V is TRBV7-2; D perhaps matches TRBD2 (6 bases). In nucleotides, the CDR3 is TGTGCCAGCAGCAACCGGGACTGGGGGGATACGCAGTATTTT. Residues: CASSNRDWGDTQYF.